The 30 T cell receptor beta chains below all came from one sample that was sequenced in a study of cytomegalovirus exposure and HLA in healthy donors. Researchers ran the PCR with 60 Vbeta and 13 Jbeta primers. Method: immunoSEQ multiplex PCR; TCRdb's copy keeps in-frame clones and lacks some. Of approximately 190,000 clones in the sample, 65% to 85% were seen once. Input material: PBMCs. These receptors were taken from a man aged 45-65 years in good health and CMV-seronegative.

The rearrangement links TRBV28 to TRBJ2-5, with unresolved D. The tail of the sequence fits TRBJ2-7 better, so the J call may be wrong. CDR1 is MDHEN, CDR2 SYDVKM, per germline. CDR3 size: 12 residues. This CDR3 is CASSLLSLEQYF. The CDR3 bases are TGTGCCAGCAGTTTATTGTCTCTCGAGCAGTACTTC.

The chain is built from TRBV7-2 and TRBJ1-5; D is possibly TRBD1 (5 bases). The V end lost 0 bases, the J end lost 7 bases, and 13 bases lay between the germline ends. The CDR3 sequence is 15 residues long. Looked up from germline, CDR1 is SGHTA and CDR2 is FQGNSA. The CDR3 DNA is TGTGCCAGCAGCTTAGCTGAAGCAGGGTGGCAGCCCCAGCATTTT. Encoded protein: CASSLAEAGWQPQHF.

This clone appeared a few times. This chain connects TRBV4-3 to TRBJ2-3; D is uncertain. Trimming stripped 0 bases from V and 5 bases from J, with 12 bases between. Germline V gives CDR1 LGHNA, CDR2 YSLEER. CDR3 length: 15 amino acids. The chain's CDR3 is CASSQEGPGEDTQYF. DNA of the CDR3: TGCGCCAGCAGCCAAGAAGGTCCGGGTGAAGATACGCAGTATTTT.

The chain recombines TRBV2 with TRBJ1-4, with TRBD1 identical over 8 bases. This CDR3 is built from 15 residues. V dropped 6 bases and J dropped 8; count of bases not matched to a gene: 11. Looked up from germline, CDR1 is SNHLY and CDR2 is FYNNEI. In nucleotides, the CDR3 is TGTGCCAGCAGCCGCCAGGGGGCGAAACGAGAAAAACTGTTTTTT. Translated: CASSRQGAKREKLFF.

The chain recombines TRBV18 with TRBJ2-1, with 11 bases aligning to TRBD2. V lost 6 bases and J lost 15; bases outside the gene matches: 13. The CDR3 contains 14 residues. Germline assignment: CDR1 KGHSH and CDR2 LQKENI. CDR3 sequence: CASSPTSGGPGAFF. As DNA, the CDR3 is TGTGCCAGCTCCCCCACTAGCGGGGGACCCGGGGCGTTCTTC.

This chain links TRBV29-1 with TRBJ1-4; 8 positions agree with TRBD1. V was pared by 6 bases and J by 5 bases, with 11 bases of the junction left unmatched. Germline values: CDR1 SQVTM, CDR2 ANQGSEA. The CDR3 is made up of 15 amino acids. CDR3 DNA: TGCAGCGTGGCGCCCGACAGGGGATGGAATGAAAAACTGTTTTTT. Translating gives CSVAPDRGWNEKLFF.

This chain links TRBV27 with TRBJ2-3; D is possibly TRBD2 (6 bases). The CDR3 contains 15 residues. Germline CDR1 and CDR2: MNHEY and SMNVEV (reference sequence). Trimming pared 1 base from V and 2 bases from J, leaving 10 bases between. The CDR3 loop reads CASSLFSGLTDTQYF. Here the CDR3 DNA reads TGTGCCAGCAGTTTATTTAGCGGCCTCACAGATACGCAGTATTTT.

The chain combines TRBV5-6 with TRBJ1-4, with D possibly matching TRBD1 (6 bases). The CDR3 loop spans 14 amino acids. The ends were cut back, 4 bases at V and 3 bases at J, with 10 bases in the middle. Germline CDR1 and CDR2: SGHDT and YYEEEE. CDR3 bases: TGTGCCAGCAGCCGGACAGTTGCTAATGAAAAACTGTTTTTT. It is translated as CASSRTVANEKLFF.

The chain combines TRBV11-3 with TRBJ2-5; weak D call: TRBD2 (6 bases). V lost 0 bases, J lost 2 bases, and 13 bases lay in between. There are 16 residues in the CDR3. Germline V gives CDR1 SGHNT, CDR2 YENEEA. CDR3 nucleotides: TGTGCCAGCAGCTTAGATGGATCGGGGAGGCAAGAGACCCAGTACTTC. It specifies CASSLDGSGRQETQYF.

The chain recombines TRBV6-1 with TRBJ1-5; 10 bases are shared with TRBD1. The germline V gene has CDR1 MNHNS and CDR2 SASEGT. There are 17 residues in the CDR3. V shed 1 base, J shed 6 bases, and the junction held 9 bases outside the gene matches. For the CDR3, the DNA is TGTGCCAGCAGTGAAGTTCGGGACAGGGGACTGAGTCAGCCCCAGCATTTT. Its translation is CASSEVRDRGLSQPQHF.

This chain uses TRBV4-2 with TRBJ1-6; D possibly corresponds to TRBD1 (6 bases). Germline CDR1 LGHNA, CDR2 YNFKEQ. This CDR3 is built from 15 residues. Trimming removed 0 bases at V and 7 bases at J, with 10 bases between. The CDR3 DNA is TGTGCCAGCAGCCAAGATAGGGGGTGGAATTCACCCCTCCACTTT. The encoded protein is CASSQDRGWNSPLHF.

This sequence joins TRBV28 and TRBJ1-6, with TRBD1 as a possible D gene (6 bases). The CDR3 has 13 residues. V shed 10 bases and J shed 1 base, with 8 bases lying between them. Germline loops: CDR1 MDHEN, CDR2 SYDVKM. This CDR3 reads CATTGSYNSPLHF. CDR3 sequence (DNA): TGTGCCACCACAGGGTCCTATAATTCACCCCTCCACTTT.

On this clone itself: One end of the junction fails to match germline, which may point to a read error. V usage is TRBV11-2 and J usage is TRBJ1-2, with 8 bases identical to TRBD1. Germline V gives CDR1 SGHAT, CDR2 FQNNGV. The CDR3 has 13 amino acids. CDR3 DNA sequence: TGTGCCAGCAGTTTAGGACAGGGAGGCAGCTACACCTTC. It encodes CASSLGQGGSYTF.

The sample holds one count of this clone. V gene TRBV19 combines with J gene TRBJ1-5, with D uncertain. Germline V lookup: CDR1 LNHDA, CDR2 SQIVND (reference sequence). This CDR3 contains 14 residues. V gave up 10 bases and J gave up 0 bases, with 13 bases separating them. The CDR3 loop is CATARLISNQPQHF. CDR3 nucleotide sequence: TGTGCCACCGCGCGACTAATTAGCAATCAGCCCCAGCATTTT. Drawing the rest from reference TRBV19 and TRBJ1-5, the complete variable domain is DGGITQSPKYLFRKEGQNVTLSCEQNLNHDAMYWYRQDPGQGLRLIYYSQIVNDFQKGDIAEGYSVSREKKESFPLTVTSAQKNPTAFYLCATARLISNQPQHFGDGTRLSIL.

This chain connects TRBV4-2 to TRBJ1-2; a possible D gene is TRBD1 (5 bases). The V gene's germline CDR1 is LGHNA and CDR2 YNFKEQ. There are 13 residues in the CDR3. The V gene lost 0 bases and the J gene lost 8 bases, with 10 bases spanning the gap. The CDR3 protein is CASSQEVGAGYTF. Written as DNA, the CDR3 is TGTGCCAGCAGCCAAGAAGTAGGGGCGGGCTACACCTTC.

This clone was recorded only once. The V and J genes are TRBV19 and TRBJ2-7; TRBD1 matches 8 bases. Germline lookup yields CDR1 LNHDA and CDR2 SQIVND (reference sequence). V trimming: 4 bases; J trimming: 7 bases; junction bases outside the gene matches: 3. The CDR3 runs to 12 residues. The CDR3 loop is CASSTYRGEQYF. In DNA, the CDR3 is TGTGCCAGTAGTACTTACAGGGGGGAGCAGTACTTC.

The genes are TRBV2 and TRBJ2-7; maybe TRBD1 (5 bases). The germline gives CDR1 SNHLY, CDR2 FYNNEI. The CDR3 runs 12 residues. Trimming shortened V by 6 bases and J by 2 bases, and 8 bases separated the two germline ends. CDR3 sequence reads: CASRDTAYEQYF. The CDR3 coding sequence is TGTGCCAGCAGGGACACCGCCTACGAGCAGTACTTC.

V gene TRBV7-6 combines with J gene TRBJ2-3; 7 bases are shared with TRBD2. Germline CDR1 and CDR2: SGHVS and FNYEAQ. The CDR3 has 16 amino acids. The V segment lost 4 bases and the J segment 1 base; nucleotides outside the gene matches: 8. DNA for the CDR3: TGTGCCAGCAGCTCGCCCGAGGCGGGGGGCACAGATACGCAGTATTTT. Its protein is CASSSPEAGGTDTQYF.

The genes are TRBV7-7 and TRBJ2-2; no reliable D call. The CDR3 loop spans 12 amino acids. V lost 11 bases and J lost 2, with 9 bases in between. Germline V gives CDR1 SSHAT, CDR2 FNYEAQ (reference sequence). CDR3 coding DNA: TGTGCCTACAAAGTAAACACCGGGGAGCTGTTTTTT. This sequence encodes CAYKVNTGELFF.

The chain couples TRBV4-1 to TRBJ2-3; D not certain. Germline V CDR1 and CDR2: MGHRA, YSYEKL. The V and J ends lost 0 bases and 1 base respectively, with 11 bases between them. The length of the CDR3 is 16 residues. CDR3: CASSQEEHRRTDTQYF. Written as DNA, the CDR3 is TGCGCCAGCAGCCAAGAGGAGCACCGTCGCACAGATACGCAGTATTTT.

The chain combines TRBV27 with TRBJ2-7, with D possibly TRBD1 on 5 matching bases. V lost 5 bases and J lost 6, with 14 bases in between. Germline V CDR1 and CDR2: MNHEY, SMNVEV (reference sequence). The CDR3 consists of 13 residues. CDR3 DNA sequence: TGTGCCAGCAGTATCGTGCAGGGTCGCGAGCAGTACTTC. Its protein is CASSIVQGREQYF.

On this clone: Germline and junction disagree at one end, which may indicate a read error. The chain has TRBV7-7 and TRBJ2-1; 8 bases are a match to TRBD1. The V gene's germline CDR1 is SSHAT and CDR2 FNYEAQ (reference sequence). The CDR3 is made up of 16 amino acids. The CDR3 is CASSLAWTGQGNEQFF. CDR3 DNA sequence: TGTGCTAGCAGCTTGGCTTGGACAGGGCAGGGGAATGAGCAGTTCTTC. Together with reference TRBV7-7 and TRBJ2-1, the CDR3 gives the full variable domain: GAGVSQSPRYKVTKRGQDVTLRCDPISSHATLYWYQQALGQGPEFLTYFNYEAQPDKSGLPSDRFSAERPEGSISTLTIQRTEQRDSAMYRCASSLAWTGQGNEQFFGPGTRLTVL.

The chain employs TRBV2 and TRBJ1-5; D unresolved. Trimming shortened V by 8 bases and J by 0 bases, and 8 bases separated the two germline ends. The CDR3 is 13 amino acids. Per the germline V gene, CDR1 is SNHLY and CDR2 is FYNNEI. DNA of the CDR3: TGTGCCAGCGTCCCAGATAGCAATCAGCCCCAGCATTTT. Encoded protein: CASVPDSNQPQHF. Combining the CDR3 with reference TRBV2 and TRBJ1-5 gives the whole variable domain EPEVTQTPSHQVTQMGQEVILRCVPISNHLYFYWYRQILGQKVEFLVSFYNNEISEKSEIFDDQFSVERPDGSNFTLKIRSTKLEDSAMYFCASVPDSNQPQHFGDGTRLSIL.

CDR3 sequence reads: CASSESGGNTEAFF. In nucleotides, the CDR3 is TGCGCCAGCAGTGAGTCGGGGGGAAACACTGAAGCTTTCTTT. The chain carries TRBV10-1 and TRBJ1-1, with TRBD1 as a possible D gene (5 bases). V gave up 0 bases and J gave up 2 bases, with 7 bases separating them. In germline, CDR1 is WNHNN, CDR2 SYGVQD (reference sequence). CDR3 length: 14 residues.

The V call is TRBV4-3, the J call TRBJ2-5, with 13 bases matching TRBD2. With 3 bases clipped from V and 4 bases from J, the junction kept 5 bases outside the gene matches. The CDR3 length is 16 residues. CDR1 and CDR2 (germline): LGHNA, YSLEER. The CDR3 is CASSQELAGGPETQYF. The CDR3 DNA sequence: TGCGCCAGCAGCCAGGAACTAGCGGGGGGGCCAGAGACCCAGTACTTC.

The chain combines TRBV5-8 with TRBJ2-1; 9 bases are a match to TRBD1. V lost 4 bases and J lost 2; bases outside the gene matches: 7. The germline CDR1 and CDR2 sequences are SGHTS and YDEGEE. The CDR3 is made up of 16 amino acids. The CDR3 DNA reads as TGTGCCAGCAGCCGAGGGGACAGGGTTACCTACAATGAGCAGTTCTTC. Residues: CASSRGDRVTYNEQFF. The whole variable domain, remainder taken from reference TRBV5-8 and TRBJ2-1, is EAGVTQSPTHLIKTRGQQATLRCSPISGHTSVYWYQQALGLGLQFLLWYDEGEERNRGNFPPRFSGRQFPNYSSELNVNALELEDSALYLCASSRGDRVTYNEQFFGPGTRLTVL.

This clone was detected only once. The CDR3 sequence: CASDFSGNTIYF. CDR3 bases: TGTGCCAGCGACTTCTCTGGAAACACCATATATTTT. The chain carries TRBV2 and TRBJ1-3; D gene unclear. The CDR3 totals 12 residues. V gave up 8 bases and J gave up 0 bases, with 5 bases separating them. Per the germline V gene, CDR1 is SNHLY and CDR2 is FYNNEI. Combining the CDR3 with reference TRBV2 and TRBJ1-3 gives the whole variable domain EPEVTQTPSHQVTQMGQEVILRCVPISNHLYFYWYRQILGQKVEFLVSFYNNEISEKSEIFDDQFSVERPDGSNFTLKIRSTKLEDSAMYFCASDFSGNTIYFGEGSWLTVV.

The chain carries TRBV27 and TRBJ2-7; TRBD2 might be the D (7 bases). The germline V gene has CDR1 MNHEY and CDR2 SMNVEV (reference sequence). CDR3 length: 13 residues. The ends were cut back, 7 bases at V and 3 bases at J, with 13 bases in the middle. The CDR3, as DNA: TGTGCCAGCACCGAGGGAGGGGGCTACGAGCAGTACTTC. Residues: CASTEGGGYEQYF.

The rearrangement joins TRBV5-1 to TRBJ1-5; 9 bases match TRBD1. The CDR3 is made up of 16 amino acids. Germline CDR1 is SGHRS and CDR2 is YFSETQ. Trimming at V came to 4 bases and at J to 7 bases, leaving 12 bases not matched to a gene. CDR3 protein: CASSPGTGNGWQPQHF. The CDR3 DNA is TGCGCCAGCAGCCCCGGGACAGGGAACGGGTGGCAGCCCCAGCATTTT.

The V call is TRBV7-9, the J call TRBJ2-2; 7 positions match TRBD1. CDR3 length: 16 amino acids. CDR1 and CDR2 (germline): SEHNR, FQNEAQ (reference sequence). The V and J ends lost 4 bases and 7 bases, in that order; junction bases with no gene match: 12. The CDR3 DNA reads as TGTGCCAGCAGCTCGCCGTTCACAGGGGTTCACGGGGAGCTGTTTTTT. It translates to CASSSPFTGVHGELFF.